The rows below give T cell receptor beta chains drawn from one sample of a study of CD8 T cells in Susac syndrome. TCRdb fed the immunoSEQ multiplex PCR reads into MiXCR, producing one record per CDR3 protein. The data contain about 130,000 distinct CDR3 sequences, about 95% of them seen just once; the ten biggest clones take up 0.21%. Sequencing was performed on CD8+ T cells from PBMCs. The receptor source for this set is a human donor with Susac syndrome. Both conserved end residues are part of each CDR3. Each record gives: D gene, clone size, J gene, V gene, CDR3 protein, CDR3 DNA. D genes are given only for firm matches. Clone sizes are given selectively: once, few, many, or a class where the clone is expanded.

d_gene: .
abundance: .
j_gene: TRBJ2-7
v_gene: TRBV9
CDR3aa: CASSLGDTSYEQYF
CDR3nt: TGTGCCAGCAGCCTCGGGGACACCTCCTACGAGCAGTACTTC

d_gene: TRBD1
abundance: .
j_gene: TRBJ1-2
v_gene: TRBV12-3/TRBV12-4
CDR3aa: CASSFGTDYGYTF
CDR3nt: TGTGCCAGCAGTTTCGGGACAGACTATGGCTACACCTTC

d_gene: .
abundance: .
j_gene: TRBJ2-7
v_gene: TRBV30
CDR3aa: CAWSALFPEQYF
CDR3nt: TGTGCCTGGAGTGCTCTGTTCCCGGAGCAGTACTTC

d_gene: TRBD1
abundance: .
j_gene: TRBJ2-2
v_gene: TRBV7-9
CDR3aa: CASSLAWTGAGELFF
CDR3nt: TGTGCCAGCAGCTTAGCTTGGACAGGGGCCGGGGAGCTGTTTTTT

d_gene: TRBD1
abundance: .
j_gene: TRBJ1-2
v_gene: TRBV5-1
CDR3aa: CASSPPDRVYGYTF
CDR3nt: TGCGCCAGCAGCCCCCCGGACAGGGTCTATGGCTACACCTTC

d_gene: TRBD1
abundance: .
j_gene: TRBJ1-2
v_gene: TRBV4-1
CDR3aa: CASSQPARGPTDYGYTF
CDR3nt: TGCGCCAGCAGCCAACCAGCCAGGGGGCCCACGGACTATGGCTACACCTTC

d_gene: .
abundance: .
j_gene: TRBJ1-2
v_gene: TRBV7-9
CDR3aa: CASGDSSYGYTF
CDR3nt: TGTGCCAGCGGCGACAGTAGCTATGGCTACACCTTC

d_gene: .
abundance: .
j_gene: TRBJ2-1
v_gene: TRBV4-1
CDR3aa: CASSWELAWEQFF
CDR3nt: TGCGCCAGCAGCTGGGAACTAGCTTGGGAGCAGTTCTTC

d_gene: .
abundance: few
j_gene: TRBJ2-7
v_gene: TRBV5-4
CDR3aa: CASSFGEGDYEQYF
CDR3nt: TGTGCCAGCAGCTTCGGAGAAGGGGACTACGAGCAGTACTTC

d_gene: .
abundance: .
j_gene: TRBJ2-3
v_gene: TRBV12-3/TRBV12-4
CDR3aa: CASSVAGIGTDTQYF
CDR3nt: TGTGCCAGCAGCGTCGCAGGGATCGGCACAGATACGCAGTATTTT

d_gene: TRBD2
abundance: .
j_gene: TRBJ2-1
v_gene: TRBV12-3/TRBV12-4
CDR3aa: CASRSGLVRYNEQFF
CDR3nt: TGTGCCAGCAGAAGCGGACTAGTACGGTACAATGAGCAGTTCTTC

d_gene: .
abundance: .
j_gene: TRBJ1-2
v_gene: TRBV12-3/TRBV12-4
CDR3aa: CASSSGGVGGGYTF
CDR3nt: TGTGCCAGCAGTTCCGGGGGGGTCGGGGGTGGCTACACCTTC

d_gene: .
abundance: .
j_gene: TRBJ1-2
v_gene: TRBV14
CDR3aa: CASSQSTNYGYTF
CDR3nt: TGTGCCAGCAGCCAATCGACTAACTATGGCTACACCTTC

d_gene: .
abundance: .
j_gene: TRBJ1-2
v_gene: TRBV30
CDR3aa: CAWRGLEYGYTF
CDR3nt: TGTGCCTGGAGAGGACTGGAGTATGGCTACACCTTC

d_gene: TRBD2
abundance: .
j_gene: TRBJ2-7
v_gene: TRBV5-4
CDR3aa: CASSSQLAGAYEQYF
CDR3nt: TGTGCCAGCAGCTCGCAACTAGCGGGAGCGTACGAGCAGTACTTC

d_gene: .
abundance: .
j_gene: TRBJ2-3
v_gene: TRBV5-6
CDR3aa: CASSLQGFTDTQYF
CDR3nt: TGTGCCAGCAGCCTGCAGGGTTTCACAGATACGCAGTATTTT

d_gene: TRBD1
abundance: .
j_gene: TRBJ2-5
v_gene: TRBV7-9
CDR3aa: CASSFSRRGQETQYF
CDR3nt: TGTGCCAGCAGCTTTTCTCGCAGGGGGCAAGAGACCCAGTACTTC

d_gene: TRBD2
abundance: .
j_gene: TRBJ2-5
v_gene: TRBV9
CDR3aa: CASSTSGVPQETQYF
CDR3nt: TGTGCCAGCAGCACTAGCGGGGTGCCGCAGGAGACCCAGTACTTC

d_gene: .
abundance: once
j_gene: TRBJ2-3
v_gene: TRBV27
CDR3aa: CASTDTQYF
CDR3nt: TGTGCCAGCACCGATACGCAGTATTTT

d_gene: .
abundance: .
j_gene: TRBJ2-7
v_gene: TRBV7-9
CDR3aa: CASSLLVGSGTEQYF
CDR3nt: TGTGCCAGCAGCTTATTGGTGGGATCGGGAACCGAGCAGTACTTC

d_gene: .
abundance: .
j_gene: TRBJ2-5
v_gene: TRBV7-9
CDR3aa: CASSPPYSNQETQYF
CDR3nt: TGTGCCAGCAGCCCCCCGTATTCGAACCAAGAGACCCAGTACTTC

d_gene: .
abundance: .
j_gene: TRBJ2-7
v_gene: TRBV7-9
CDR3aa: CASSLFGVGEQYF
CDR3nt: TGTGCCAGCAGCTTATTTGGGGTGGGTGAGCAGTACTTC

d_gene: .
abundance: .
j_gene: TRBJ2-7
v_gene: TRBV6-6
CDR3aa: CASSYSTDSGYEQYF
CDR3nt: TGTGCCAGCAGTTACTCGACCGATAGCGGCTACGAGCAGTACTTC

d_gene: .
abundance: once
j_gene: TRBJ1-1
v_gene: TRBV30
CDR3aa: CAWSEHMNTEAFF
CDR3nt: TGTGCCTGGTCTGAGCACATGAACACTGAAGCTTTCTTT

d_gene: .
abundance: once
j_gene: TRBJ2-7
v_gene: TRBV3-1
CDR3aa: CASSQGRTQSSYEQYF
CDR3nt: TGTGCCAGCAGCCAAGGAAGGACTCAGAGCTCCTACGAGCAGTACTTC

d_gene: TRBD1
abundance: .
j_gene: TRBJ2-7
v_gene: TRBV30
CDR3aa: CAWRGDRAYEQYF
CDR3nt: TGTGCCTGGAGGGGGGACAGGGCCTACGAGCAGTACTTC

d_gene: .
abundance: .
j_gene: TRBJ2-1
v_gene: TRBV20-1
CDR3aa: CSARDFDRAGELNEQFF
CDR3nt: TGCAGTGCTAGAGATTTTGACCGGGCAGGGGAGTTGAATGAGCAGTTCTTC

d_gene: .
abundance: .
j_gene: TRBJ2-2
v_gene: TRBV5-6
CDR3aa: CASSLTYSNTGELFF
CDR3nt: TGTGCCAGCAGCTTAACTTATTCGAACACCGGGGAGCTGTTTTTT

d_gene: .
abundance: .
j_gene: TRBJ1-1
v_gene: TRBV9
CDR3aa: CASSPQGNLNTEAFF
CDR3nt: TGTGCCAGCAGCCCCCAGGGGAACTTGAACACTGAAGCTTTCTTT

d_gene: .
abundance: .
j_gene: TRBJ2-7
v_gene: TRBV4-2
CDR3aa: CASSQEYQQLSYEQYF
CDR3nt: TGTGCCAGCAGCCAAGAGTATCAACAGCTCTCCTACGAGCAGTACTTC

d_gene: TRBD1
abundance: .
j_gene: TRBJ1-5
v_gene: TRBV20-1
CDR3aa: CSAGVYGTGVNQPQHF
CDR3nt: TGCAGTGCTGGAGTCTACGGGACAGGGGTGAATCAGCCCCAGCATTTT

d_gene: .
abundance: once
j_gene: TRBJ1-2
v_gene: TRBV20-1
CDR3aa: CSARVQGSDYGYTF
CDR3nt: TGCAGTGCTAGAGTCCAGGGCTCAGACTATGGCTACACCTTC

d_gene: .
abundance: .
j_gene: TRBJ1-1
v_gene: TRBV20-1
CDR3aa: CSAKRGVTEAFF
CDR3nt: TGCAGTGCAAAGAGGGGTGTCACTGAAGCTTTCTTT

d_gene: .
abundance: .
j_gene: TRBJ1-5
v_gene: TRBV12-3/TRBV12-4
CDR3aa: CASSLSGTGNQPQHF
CDR3nt: TGTGCCAGCAGTTTAAGTGGAACAGGGAATCAGCCCCAGCATTTT

d_gene: .
abundance: .
j_gene: TRBJ2-1
v_gene: TRBV5-1
CDR3aa: CASSLEQGNYNEQFF
CDR3nt: TGCGCCAGCAGCTTGGAACAGGGAAATTACAATGAGCAGTTCTTC

d_gene: TRBD1
abundance: .
j_gene: TRBJ2-7
v_gene: TRBV29-1
CDR3aa: CSVSGQGSSYEQYF
CDR3nt: TGCAGCGTGTCGGGACAGGGAAGCTCCTACGAGCAGTACTTC

d_gene: .
abundance: .
j_gene: TRBJ1-2
v_gene: TRBV6-6
CDR3aa: CASSYSNGDSYTF
CDR3nt: TGTGCCAGCAGTTACAGTAATGGGGATAGCTACACCTTC

d_gene: TRBD1
abundance: .
j_gene: TRBJ2-7
v_gene: TRBV5-6
CDR3aa: CASSPGQGGHEQYF
CDR3nt: TGTGCCAGCAGCCCTGGACAGGGCGGGCACGAGCAGTACTTC

d_gene: .
abundance: .
j_gene: TRBJ2-7
v_gene: TRBV25-1
CDR3aa: CATETGRAYEQYF
CDR3nt: TGTGCCACCGAGACAGGGAGGGCCTACGAGCAGTACTTC

d_gene: TRBD1
abundance: .
j_gene: TRBJ1-2
v_gene: TRBV25-1
CDR3aa: CASSVGGADGYTF
CDR3nt: TGTGCCAGCAGTGTAGGGGGCGCCGATGGCTACACCTTC

d_gene: .
abundance: .
j_gene: TRBJ2-2
v_gene: TRBV28
CDR3aa: CASSLAGLITGELFF
CDR3nt: TGTGCCAGCAGTTTGGCGGGCTTGATCACCGGGGAGCTGTTTTTT